This is a list of T cell receptor beta chains from one sample in a study of blood T cell repertoires in COVID-19. Sequenced by immunoSEQ multiplex PCR; TCRdb stores in-frame clones only, minus some. Of more than 85,000 clones in the sample, approximately 81% are singletons; the top ten hold around 4.1%. The sequenced material came from peripheral blood. Source of these receptors: a man aged 60 to 69 with acute or convalescent COVID-19. Each CDR3 is given with its conserved first and last residue. A D gene is named only where the DNA matches it firmly. Size is stated for part of the rows, as once, few or many counts, or as a class when the clone is expanded.

abundance: .; v_gene: TRBV30; len: 13; j_gene: TRBJ2-5; d_gene: TRBD1; CDR3nt: TGTGCCTGGAAGGACAGGGGGCGAGAGACCCAGTACTTC; CDR3aa: CAWKDRGRETQYF
abundance: .; v_gene: TRBV7-2; len: 16; j_gene: TRBJ1-4; d_gene: .; CDR3nt: TGTGCCAGCAGCCAACCCGGACAGACAACTAATGAAAAACTGTTTTTT; CDR3aa: CASSQPGQTTNEKLFF
abundance: .; v_gene: TRBV3-1/TRBV3-2; len: 15; j_gene: TRBJ2-5; d_gene: .; CDR3nt: TGTGCCAGCAGCCAGATTGAACAGTACCAAGAGACCCAGTACTTC; CDR3aa: CASSQIEQYQETQYF
abundance: .; v_gene: TRBV28; len: 11; j_gene: TRBJ1-1; d_gene: .; CDR3nt: TGTGCCAGCACCCTCAACACTGAAGCTTTCTTT; CDR3aa: CASTLNTEAFF
abundance: .; v_gene: TRBV11-3; len: 14; j_gene: TRBJ1-2; d_gene: .; CDR3nt: TGTGCCAGCAGCCCAATGGGGGGTGTGATCGACTACACCTTC; CDR3aa: CASSPMGGVIDYTF
abundance: .; v_gene: TRBV7-6; len: 16; j_gene: TRBJ2-3; d_gene: TRBD2; CDR3nt: TGTGCCAGCAGCTTAGTCCTAGCGGGAAGCACAGATACGCAGTATTTT; CDR3aa: CASSLVLAGSTDTQYF
abundance: .; v_gene: TRBV27; len: 15; j_gene: TRBJ2-4; d_gene: TRBD2; CDR3nt: TGTGCCAGCGCGGGAGGGGCGGGAGCCAAAAACATTCAGTACTTC; CDR3aa: CASAGGAGAKNIQYF
abundance: once; v_gene: TRBV19; len: 15; j_gene: TRBJ2-6; d_gene: TRBD2; CDR3nt: TGTGCCGCCTCGGGGGGAAACTCTGGGGCCAACGTCCTGACTTTC; CDR3aa: CAASGGNSGANVLTF
abundance: .; v_gene: TRBV11-2; len: 16; j_gene: TRBJ2-1; d_gene: .; CDR3nt: TGTGCCAGCAGCTTATACGGAGTATCGGGACACGTCGATGGGTTCTTC; CDR3aa: CASSLYGVSGHVDGFF
abundance: .; v_gene: TRBV4-1; len: 15; j_gene: TRBJ2-7; d_gene: TRBD1; CDR3nt: TGCGCCAGCAGCCCCCCCGGGACAGGTTCCTACGAGCAGTACTTC; CDR3aa: CASSPPGTGSYEQYF
abundance: once; v_gene: TRBV4-1; len: 17; j_gene: TRBJ2-3; d_gene: TRBD2; CDR3nt: TGCGCCAGCAGCCAACGTCCACTAGCGGGAGTGGCAGATACGCAGTATTTT; CDR3aa: CASSQRPLAGVADTQYF
abundance: .; v_gene: TRBV10-2; len: 15; j_gene: TRBJ2-3; d_gene: TRBD2; CDR3nt: TGCGCCACCCAATGGAGGGAGGGCATAGCAGATACGCAGTATTTT; CDR3aa: CATQWREGIADTQYF
abundance: .; v_gene: TRBV5-6; len: 13; j_gene: TRBJ1-3; d_gene: .; CDR3nt: TGTGCCAGCAACGACAGGTCAGGAAACACCATATATTTT; CDR3aa: CASNDRSGNTIYF
abundance: .; v_gene: TRBV15; len: 14; j_gene: TRBJ2-4; d_gene: TRBD2; CDR3nt: TGTGCCACCAGCCGCCCTTCGGCGGGAGGGACTAAGTACTTC; CDR3aa: CATSRPSAGGTKYF
abundance: .; v_gene: TRBV6-1; len: 17; j_gene: TRBJ1-1; d_gene: .; CDR3nt: TGTGCCAGCAGTGAAACGCCTAGGGGACATAGTGAAACTGAAGCTTTCTTT; CDR3aa: CASSETPRGHSETEAFF
abundance: .; v_gene: TRBV3-1/TRBV3-2; len: 15; j_gene: TRBJ1-2; d_gene: .; CDR3nt: TGTGCCAGCAGCCAAAGTTCAGGGGCAGGGTATGGCTACACCTTC; CDR3aa: CASSQSSGAGYGYTF
abundance: .; v_gene: TRBV5-1; len: 14; j_gene: TRBJ2-1; d_gene: .; CDR3nt: TGCGCCAGCAGCTTGGATGCAGGGTACAATGAGCAGTTCTTC; CDR3aa: CASSLDAGYNEQFF
abundance: once; v_gene: TRBV7-2; len: 13; j_gene: TRBJ1-2; d_gene: .; CDR3nt: TGTGCCAGCAGCTTCGACACGTATAGGGGCTACACCTTC; CDR3aa: CASSFDTYRGYTF
abundance: .; v_gene: TRBV7-9; len: 18; j_gene: TRBJ2-1; d_gene: TRBD2; CDR3nt: TGTGCCAGCAGCCCCACCGGGACTAGCGGGCAAGGGTACAATGAGCAGTTCTTC; CDR3aa: CASSPTGTSGQGYNEQFF
abundance: .; v_gene: TRBV19; len: 17; j_gene: TRBJ2-2; d_gene: TRBD2; CDR3nt: TGTGCCAGTAGCCGATCCGGGACTAGCATTTCTAACGGGGAGCTGTTTTTT; CDR3aa: CASSRSGTSISNGELFF
abundance: .; v_gene: TRBV6-2/TRBV6-3; len: 16; j_gene: TRBJ1-6; d_gene: TRBD1; CDR3nt: TGTGCCAGCAGTTACCGACAGGGGATGGGATATTCACCCCTCCACTTT; CDR3aa: CASSYRQGMGYSPLHF
abundance: few; v_gene: TRBV5-1; len: 14; j_gene: TRBJ2-2; d_gene: .; CDR3nt: TGCGCCAGCAGTGAGTTCTCGGAGGGCGGGGAGCTGTTTTTT; CDR3aa: CASSEFSEGGELFF
abundance: .; v_gene: TRBV27; len: 13; j_gene: TRBJ1-2; d_gene: .; CDR3nt: TGTGCCAGCAGTCCCTATAGCGGCTATGGCTACACCTTC; CDR3aa: CASSPYSGYGYTF
abundance: .; v_gene: TRBV4-1; len: 17; j_gene: TRBJ2-2; d_gene: TRBD2; CDR3nt: TGCGCCAGCAGCCCGGAGACTAGCGGGAGACCTGGCGGGGAGCTGTTTTTT; CDR3aa: CASSPETSGRPGGELFF
abundance: .; v_gene: TRBV18; len: 20; j_gene: TRBJ2-3; d_gene: TRBD2; CDR3nt: TGTGCCAGCTCACCCCCCCCGACTAGCGGGGGGGATTCAAGCACAGATACGCAGTATTTT; CDR3aa: CASSPPPTSGGDSSTDTQYF
abundance: few; v_gene: TRBV9; len: 15; j_gene: TRBJ1-2; d_gene: .; CDR3nt: TGTGCCAGCAGCGTAGGTTCAGGTCCCAACTATGGCTACACCTTC; CDR3aa: CASSVGSGPNYGYTF
abundance: .; v_gene: TRBV5-6; len: 15; j_gene: TRBJ2-5; d_gene: TRBD2; CDR3nt: TGTGCCAGCAGCCTGACTAGCGGGGGGGCGGAGACCCAGTACTTC; CDR3aa: CASSLTSGGAETQYF
abundance: .; v_gene: TRBV9; len: 14; j_gene: TRBJ2-1; d_gene: .; CDR3nt: TGTGCCAGCAGCGTTAGCGGAAGAAGCAATGAGCAGTTCTTC; CDR3aa: CASSVSGRSNEQFF
abundance: .; v_gene: TRBV27; len: 13; j_gene: TRBJ1-1; d_gene: TRBD1; CDR3nt: TGTGCCAGCAGCCCTGACAGGGCCTCTGAAGCTTTCTTT; CDR3aa: CASSPDRASEAFF